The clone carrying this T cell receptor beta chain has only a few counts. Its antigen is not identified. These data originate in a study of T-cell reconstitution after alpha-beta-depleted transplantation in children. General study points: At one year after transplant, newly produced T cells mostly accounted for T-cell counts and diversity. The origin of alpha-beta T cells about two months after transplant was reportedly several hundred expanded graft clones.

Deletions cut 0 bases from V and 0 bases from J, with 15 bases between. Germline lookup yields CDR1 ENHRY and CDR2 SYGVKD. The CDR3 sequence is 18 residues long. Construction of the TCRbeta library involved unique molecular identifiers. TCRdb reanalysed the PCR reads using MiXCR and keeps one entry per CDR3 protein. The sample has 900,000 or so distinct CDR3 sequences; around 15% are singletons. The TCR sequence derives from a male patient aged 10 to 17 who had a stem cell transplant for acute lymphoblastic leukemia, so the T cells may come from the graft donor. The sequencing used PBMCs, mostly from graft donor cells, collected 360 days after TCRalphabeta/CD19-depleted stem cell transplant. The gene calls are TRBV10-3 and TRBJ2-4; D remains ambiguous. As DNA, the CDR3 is TGTGCCATCAGTGAGTCGATGGCAGGCCCTCTAGCCAAAAACATTCAGTACTTC. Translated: CAISESMAGPLAKNIQYF.